These 10 T cell receptor beta chains came from one sample sequenced in a study of T cell responses to AZD1222 COVID-19 vaccine. Assay used: immunoSEQ multiplex PCR; TCRdb lists only in-frame clones, some missing. The data show 120,000 to 150,000 clones, 80% to 95% seen once. The starting material was peripheral blood, obtained on day 0 of AZD1222 vaccination. The receptors derive from an adult in good health.

CDR3 nucleotide sequence: TGTGCCAGCGCCGGGCCCCTCGCCTACGAGCAGTACTTC. Translating it yields CASAGPLAYEQYF. V is TRBV25-1 and J is TRBJ2-7; D is undetermined. Trimming removed 8 bases from V and 2 bases from J, with 13 bases in between. The CDR3 has 13 residues. Germline-derived CDR1 and CDR2 are MGHDK and SYGVNS.

V and J are TRBV19 and TRBJ1-1; D is possibly TRBD1 (5 bases). The germline V gene encodes CDR1 LNHDA and CDR2 SQIVND (reference sequence). V gave up 6 bases and J gave up 2 bases, with 13 bases separating them. The CDR3 sequence is 14 residues long. CDR3 sequence: CASSRSGGNTEAFF. The CDR3 DNA reads TGTGCCAGTAGCCGCTCCGGGGGAAACACTGAAGCTTTCTTT.

The chain links TRBV21-1 to TRBJ1-1; the table's D call of TRBD1 was not tested on the DNA. TRBV21-1 is annotated as a pseudogene. The CDR3 runs to 16 residues. The CDR3 is CASSKRQVLKNTEAFF. In DNA form, the CDR3 reads TGTGCCAGCAGCAAAAGGCAGGTTCTTAAGAACACTGAAGCTTTCTTT.

This clone was recorded once. V gene TRBV7-9 combines with J gene TRBJ2-7, with 10 nucleotides matching TRBD1. Looked up from germline, CDR1 is SEHNR and CDR2 is FQNEAQ (reference sequence). V lost 2 bases to trimming and J lost 2 bases; unmatched junction nucleotides: 3. The CDR3 has 15 residues. The CDR3 DNA reads as TGTGCCAGCAGCTTAAGGACAGGGGGAACCTACGAGCAGTACTTC. Its translation is CASSLRTGGTYEQYF.

This chain uses TRBV15 with TRBJ2-3, with D maybe TRBD2 (5 bases). This CDR3 contains 16 residues. The germline V gene has CDR1 LNHNV and CDR2 YYDKDF (reference sequence). Trimming cost V 0 bases and J 7 bases, with 17 bases left between them. The DNA for the CDR3 is TGTGCCACCAGCAGAGATAGGAGCGGAAAAACGCATACGCAGTATTTT. Its protein is CATSRDRSGKTHTQYF.

This chain joins TRBV7-2 and TRBJ1-2; 7 bases match TRBD1. J lost 14 bases, V lost 1 base, and 16 bases had no gene match. CDR1 is SGHTA and CDR2 is FQGNSA in the germline V gene. CDR3 length equals 15 residues. The CDR3 region has the DNA TGTGCCAGCAGCTTAGAGAGCGGGACAGACGTGGCTAGGACCTTC. Translated: CASSLESGTDVARTF.

The V call is TRBV19, the J call TRBJ2-4, with D possibly matching TRBD2 (5 bases). With 0 bases removed from V and 0 bases from J, the gap between germline ends came to 18 bases. Germline V gene sequence: CDR1 LNHDA, CDR2 SQIVND (reference sequence). The CDR3 runs 19 residues. The CDR3 DNA follows: TGTGCCAGTAGTATAGACCAAAATCTGGGAGTTGGAGCCAAAAACATTCAGTACTTC. This gives the protein CASSIDQNLGVGAKNIQYF.

The CDR3 reads CASSLVEGNSLYGYTF. In DNA form, the CDR3 reads TGTGCCAGCAGCTTAGTAGAGGGGAACTCCCTCTATGGCTACACCTTC. The gene calls are TRBV7-8 and TRBJ1-2, with D tentatively TRBD1 (5 bases). Trimming left V 1 base short and J 4 bases short, with 16 bases between. In germline, CDR1 is SGHVS, CDR2 FQNEAQ. This CDR3 region has 16 residues.

This clone was detected only a few times. The chain links TRBV6-5 to TRBJ1-2; 9 bases line up with TRBD1. The J segment lost 4 bases and the V segment lost 8 bases, leaving 5 bases of the junction unmatched. Germline V CDR1 and CDR2: MNHEY, SVGAGI. The CDR3 totals 13 residues. The CDR3 here is CASERTGVYGYTF. The CDR3 bases are TGTGCCAGCGAAAGGACAGGGGTCTATGGCTACACCTTC.

V is TRBV2 and J is TRBJ1-2; D unclear. The germline V and J ends were trimmed by 2 bases and 4 bases, with 11 bases remaining between them. Per the germline V gene, CDR1 is SNHLY and CDR2 is FYNNEI. The CDR3 runs 14 residues. CDR3 nucleotide sequence: TGTGCCAGCAGTGAACGTCCGCCGGCCTATGGCTACACCTTC. Its translation is CASSERPPAYGYTF.